What follows are 3 T cell receptor beta chains derived from one specimen sequenced in a study of T cell responses to AZD1222 COVID-19 vaccine. Here immunoSEQ multiplex PCR was the method, and the copy in TCRdb shows in-frame clones only, minus some. The data show roughly 99,000 clones, approximately 93% seen once. The source material was peripheral blood, sampled 28 days after the second AZD1222 dose. Receptor source: an adult who received the AZD1222 COVID-19 vaccine.

The chain employs TRBV7-2 and TRBJ2-2; 11 bases agree with TRBD2. J gave up 0 bases and V 4 bases, and 10 bases lay outside the gene matches. The CDR3 has 19 residues. Germline CDR1 SGHTA, CDR2 FQGNSA. The CDR3 coding sequence is TGTGCCAGCAGCTCAATTCTAGCGGGGGGCTTCGCGAACACCGGGGAGCTGTTTTTT. Protein sequence: CASSSILAGGFANTGELFF.

The chain combines TRBV5-1 with TRBJ1-3; 10 nucleotides agree with TRBD1. The V gene's germline CDR1 is SGHRS and CDR2 YFSETQ. The length of the CDR3 is 17 residues. Trimming took 4 bases from V and 0 from J; bases not matched to a gene: 7. CDR3 DNA sequence: TGCGCCAGCAGCCGAATAGGGACAGGGGCCTCTGGAAACACCATATATTTT. Protein product: CASSRIGTGASGNTIYF.

The chain links TRBV21-1 to TRBJ1-5; the table names TRBD1, a call not compared with the DNA. TRBV21-1 is assigned pseudogene status. The CDR3 has 18 residues. CDR3 protein: CASSKGKTGVESNQPQHF. Written as DNA, the CDR3 is TGTGCCAGCAGCAAGGGAAAAACAGGGGTTGAGAGCAATCAGCCCCAGCATTTT.